The present T cell receptor (beta chain) was sequenced within a study of T cells in narcolepsy. Germline CDR1 MNHEY, CDR2 SVGAGI. This CDR3 contains 12 residues. The V and J ends lost 8 bases and 1 base, in that order; junction bases with no gene match: 1. Generated by immunoSEQ multiplex PCR, the TCRdb table keeps only in-frame clones and is missing some. In the table there are about 32,000 clones, roughly 80% of which are singletons. The TCR was taken from a human donor with narcolepsy. Specimen: CD45RA- memory CD4+ T cells from PBMCs. The chain employs TRBV6-5 and TRBJ2-7; 8 bases align to TRBD2. The chain's CDR3 is CASRGGSYEQYF. In nucleotides, the CDR3 is TGTGCCAGCCGCGGGGGGTCCTACGAGCAGTACTTC.